A single sample is the source of the 24 T cell receptor beta chains below, sequenced in a study of long-term antiretroviral therapy in people with HIV. Version v3.0 of the immunoSEQ assay ran at survey level. The assay was immunoSEQ multiplex PCR, and TCRdb's table has in-frame clones only and misses some. The sample holds about 32,000 clones; 75% to 90% are singletons and the top ten take roughly 10%. Source: unsorted PBMCs, taken 2.2 years after starting antiretroviral therapy. The origin of the receptors is a man younger than 35 with HIV.

This clone came up once. The chain has TRBV4-3 and TRBJ2-7, with D maybe TRBD2 (5 bases). The CDR3 has 15 amino acids. The germline gives CDR1 LGHNA, CDR2 YSLEER. Deletions cut 0 bases from V and 0 bases from J, with 9 bases between. This chain's CDR3 is CASSQDLSGSYEQYF. The CDR3, as DNA: TGCGCCAGCAGCCAAGATCTGAGCGGCTCCTACGAGCAGTACTTC.

The CDR3 DNA is TGTGCCAGCAGTTTATCGTGGCAGTCCGGGAATGAGCAGTTCTTC. This translates into CASSLSWQSGNEQFF. The chain employs TRBV27 and TRBJ2-1; D is undetermined. The CDR3 covers 15 residues. Germline V gives CDR1 MNHEY, CDR2 SMNVEV (reference sequence). V was shortened by 0 bases and J by 7 bases, with 13 bases between the two germline ends.

This clone has only one observation. The chain employs TRBV29-1 and TRBJ1-2; 9 positions agree with TRBD1. The CDR3 has 13 residues. The V gene end was trimmed by 6 bases and the J gene end by 6 bases; junction bases not matched to a gene: 8. From germline, CDR1 is SQVTM and CDR2 ANQGSEA. CDR3 in DNA: TGCAGCGTAGCAAAGACAGGGGGTGATGGCTACACCTTC. This codes for CSVAKTGGDGYTF.

The chain links TRBV19 to TRBJ1-5; D is unclear. This CDR3 is built from 10 residues. From germline, CDR1 is LNHDA and CDR2 SQIVND (reference sequence). Trimming pared 10 bases from V and 5 bases from J, leaving 6 bases between. CDR3 protein: CATGDQPQHF. In nucleotides, the CDR3 is TGTGCCACGGGAGATCAGCCCCAGCATTTT. Complete variable domain (other parts from reference TRBV19 and TRBJ1-5): DGGITQSPKYLFRKEGQNVTLSCEQNLNHDAMYWYRQDPGQGLRLIYYSQIVNDFQKGDIAEGYSVSREKKESFPLTVTSAQKNPTAFYLCATGDQPQHFGDGTRLSIL.

V and J are TRBV19 and TRBJ1-2; D may be TRBD1 (6 bases). The V end lost 3 bases, the J end lost 2 bases, and 13 bases lay between the germline ends. CDR1 is LNHDA and CDR2 is SQIVND in the germline V gene (reference sequence). This CDR3 has 15 residues. The CDR3 DNA reads as TGTGCCAGTAGTATGAGGGGGGCGCAGAACTATGGCTACACCTTC. Translation: CASSMRGAQNYGYTF.

This rearrangement joins TRBV5-1 to TRBJ2-5; TRBD1 matches 9 bases. The junction had 4 bases not matched to a gene; V was cut back by 0 bases and J by 4 bases. The length of the CDR3 is 15 residues. Germline V CDR1 and CDR2: SGHRS, YFSETQ. Here the CDR3 DNA reads TGCGCCAGCAGCTTGGGGGACAGGGTTGCAGAGACCCAGTACTTC. Translated: CASSLGDRVAETQYF.

The V and J genes are TRBV29-1 and TRBJ2-5; D is perhaps TRBD1 (5 bases). CDR1 and CDR2 from the germline V gene are SQVTM and ANQGSEA. Trimming took off 3 bases at V and 3 bases at J, with 11 bases between the two ends. CDR3 length equals 13 residues. In nucleotides, the CDR3 is TGCAGCGTTGAGTCGACAGAGGAAGAGACCCAGTACTTC. This gives the protein CSVESTEEETQYF.

J is TRBJ2-7 and V is TRBV28; 8 nucleotides align to TRBD1. The CDR3 runs to 17 residues. The V gene end was trimmed by 3 bases and the J gene end by 5 bases; junction bases not matched to a gene: 15. Germline loops: CDR1 MDHEN, CDR2 SYDVKM. CDR3 in amino acids: CASSFRLSTGVIDEQYF. The CDR3 region has the DNA TGTGCCAGCAGTTTCCGCTTGTCGACAGGGGTAATCGACGAGCAGTACTTC.

As to this clone: Compared with germline, one end of the junction differs, possibly owing to a read error. The chain recombines TRBV5-4 with TRBJ2-3; possibly TRBD1 for D (5 bases). The CDR3 totals 14 residues. Germline CDR1 and CDR2: SGHNT and YYREEE (reference sequence). The CDR3: CASSSPVETETQYF. CDR3 DNA sequence: TGTGCCAGCAGCTCCCCTGTCGAGACAGAAACGCAGTATTTT.

V gene TRBV19 combines with J gene TRBJ1-5; D gene ambiguous. The CDR3 extends over 16 amino acids. The germline CDR1 and CDR2 sequences are LNHDA and SQIVND (reference sequence). V gave up 0 bases and J gave up 0 bases, with 9 bases separating them. The CDR3 spells CASSIERRYSNQPQHF. In DNA form, the CDR3 reads TGTGCCAGTAGTATAGAGAGGCGATATAGCAATCAGCCCCAGCATTTT.

The chain uses TRBV7-6 and TRBJ2-1; D may be TRBD2 (5 bases). This CDR3 is 18 amino acids long. The V gene lost 1 base and the J gene lost 0 bases, with 16 bases spanning the gap. Germline assignment: CDR1 SGHVS and CDR2 FNYEAQ. CDR3 sequence: CASSLGRASSDSYNEQFF. The CDR3 region has the DNA TGTGCCAGCAGCTTAGGACGGGCTAGCTCCGACTCCTACAATGAGCAGTTCTTC.

The V and J genes are TRBV5-6 and TRBJ2-1; 12 nucleotides match TRBD2. J lost 0 bases, V lost 0 bases, and 7 bases had no gene match. The CDR3 totals 19 residues. The germline gives CDR1 SGHDT, CDR2 YYEEEE. The CDR3 nucleotides read TGTGCCAGCAGCTTGGCCCAAACTAGCGGGGGGAGCTCCTACAATGAGCAGTTCTTC. Protein: CASSLAQTSGGSSYNEQFF.

The V call is TRBV19, the J call TRBJ1-2; 12 nucleotides align to TRBD1. V dropped 3 bases and J dropped 1; count of bases not matched to a gene: 9. CDR3 length equals 18 residues. The germline V gene encodes CDR1 LNHDA and CDR2 SQIVND (reference sequence). The DNA for the CDR3 is TGTGCCAGTAGTATGAGTGGGACAGGGGGCGCCGGTAACTATGGCTACACCTTC. Protein product: CASSMSGTGGAGNYGYTF.

The table lists this clone with a few counts. The chain links TRBV4-2 to TRBJ2-6; tentative D call: TRBD2 (6 bases). Germline V gene lookup returns CDR1 LGHNA and CDR2 YNFKEQ. V shed 6 bases and J shed 0 bases, with 15 bases lying between them. This CDR3 has 17 residues. CDR3: CASRTAGRSSGANVLTF. Written as DNA, the CDR3 is TGTGCCAGCAGAACAGCGGGCCGGAGCTCTGGGGCCAACGTCCTGACTTTC.

The V call is TRBV28, the J call TRBJ2-7; the D is unclear. Germline lookup yields CDR1 MDHEN and CDR2 SYDVKM. This CDR3 region has 11 residues. The ends were cut back, 5 bases at V and 3 bases at J, with 5 bases in the middle. DNA for the CDR3: TGTGCCAGCAGTACCAACTACGAGCAGTACTTC. The encoded protein is CASSTNYEQYF.

The chain combines TRBV30 with TRBJ2-1, with 7 bases aligning to TRBD2. With 4 bases clipped from V and 8 bases from J, the junction kept 11 bases outside the gene matches. The germline gives CDR1 GTSNPN, CDR2 SVGIG (reference sequence). The CDR3 spans 14 residues. In DNA form, the CDR3 reads TGTGCCTGGACCGCGGGGCTAGCGGTGGATGAGCAGTTCTTC. It specifies CAWTAGLAVDEQFF.

The V and J genes are TRBV7-9 and TRBJ2-1, with 7 bases lining up with TRBD2. J gave up 10 bases and V 5 bases, and 14 bases lay outside the gene matches. The CDR3 is made up of 15 amino acids. CDR1 SEHNR and CDR2 FQNEAQ come from the germline V gene (reference sequence). This CDR3 is CASSQPPRSGTEQFF. Written as DNA, the CDR3 is TGTGCCAGCAGCCAACCCCCCCGAAGCGGGACCGAGCAGTTCTTC.

The rearrangement links TRBV7-9 to TRBJ2-6; D call uncertain. Trimming stripped 0 bases from V and 0 bases from J, with 6 bases between. Germline CDR1 SEHNR, CDR2 FQNEAQ (reference sequence). The CDR3 spans 16 residues. CDR3 coding DNA: TGTGCCAGCAGCTTAGCACGGCCCTCTGGGGCCAACGTCCTGACTTTC. Protein: CASSLARPSGANVLTF.

The chain uses TRBV18 and TRBJ2-5; the match to TRBD1 covers 9 bases. With V trimmed by 2 bases and J by 5 bases, 6 bases remained unmatched. This CDR3 comprises 15 residues. Looked up from germline, CDR1 is KGHSH and CDR2 is LQKENI. CDR3 protein: CASSPGTGPWETQYF. In DNA, the CDR3 is TGTGCCAGCTCACCAGGGACAGGGCCATGGGAGACCCAGTACTTC.

The chain joins TRBV28 to TRBJ1-5; D unclear. CDR1 and CDR2 from the germline V gene are MDHEN and SYDVKM. The CDR3 is 14 residues long. V dropped 5 bases and J dropped 0 bases, with 8 bases sitting between them. The CDR3 nucleotides are TGTGCCAGCAGTGGGCCCTCTAGCAATCAGCCCCAGCATTTT. Its translation is CASSGPSSNQPQHF.

The chain recombines TRBV7-2 with TRBJ2-7; 9 nucleotides agree with TRBD2. V lost 2 bases to trimming and J lost 4 bases; unmatched junction nucleotides: 12. The length of the CDR3 is 17 residues. Germline V CDR1 and CDR2: SGHTA, FQGNSA. CDR3: CASSLLSGVTSGYEQYF. DNA of the CDR3: TGTGCCAGCAGCTTATTATCCGGGGTGACTAGCGGTTACGAGCAGTACTTC.

This clone was recorded once. V and J are TRBV9 and TRBJ2-7, with a weak D call TRBD1 (5 bases). Germline V gene sequence: CDR1 SGDLS, CDR2 YYNGEE. The CDR3 spans 12 residues. Between the trimmed V and J ends, which lost 5 bases and 6 bases, there was a span of 12 bases. This CDR3 is CASSHRGGEQYF. CDR3 sequence (DNA): TGTGCCAGCAGTCATAGGGGCGGCGAGCAGTACTTC.

This chain links TRBV28 with TRBJ2-1, with 8 bases aligning to TRBD2. This CDR3 is built from 19 residues. Germline V lookup: CDR1 MDHEN, CDR2 SYDVKM. Trimming removed 3 bases from V and 1 base from J; junction bases left unmatched: 14. CDR3 sequence: CASSFPDSGTRLSYNEQFF. CDR3 in DNA: TGTGCCAGCAGTTTCCCAGACTCCGGGACTAGATTATCCTACAATGAGCAGTTCTTC.

The V call is TRBV6-5, the J call TRBJ1-1; D is uncertain. The germline V gene has CDR1 MNHEY and CDR2 SVGAGI. This CDR3 has 13 residues. V was clipped by 10 bases and J by 6 bases, with 18 bases between them. DNA for the CDR3: TGTGCCACCTACCCCGACATACACGCTGAAGCTTTCTTT. Translating gives CATYPDIHAEAFF.